This TCR beta chain stems from a study of CD8 T cells in ankylosing spondylitis. One entry per CDR3 protein, called by TCRdb with MiXCR from the 5' RACE reads. The repertoire holds some 350,000 distinct CDR3 sequences, with under 15% as singletons. In its sample, this clonotype was seen a few times. This sequence was found in a male donor with ankylosing spondylitis or in good health (not recorded which). Sample: blood, either unsorted or a sorted T cell fraction (not recorded which).

The CDR3: CASSQDGAGSKETQYF. The CDR3 region has the DNA TGTGCCAGCAGCCAAGACGGCGCGGGATCTAAGGAGACCCAGTACTTC. The V gene is TRBV4-2, the J gene TRBJ2-5; a weak D match, TRBD2 (6 bases). CDR1 and CDR2 (germline): LGHNA, YNFKEQ. V shed 0 bases and J shed 5 bases, with 16 bases lying between them. The CDR3 is 16 residues long.